A selection of T cell receptor beta chains follows, all from one sample in a study of a mutant IDH1 vaccine in newly diagnosed glioma. Their cognate antigens are unknown. The assay was immunoSEQ multiplex PCR, and TCRdb's table has in-frame clones only and misses some. This sample has 34,000 or so clones, with roughly 75% found just once. This material consisted of PBMCs, taken from a glioma patient whose treatment included an IDH1 peptide vaccine. All receptors derive from a woman in her thirties or forties with glioma. Both conserved end residues are part of each CDR3. A D gene is named only where the DNA matches it firmly. Clone size is stated in some rows and not others, as once, few, many or a class when expanded.

d_gene: .
abundance: .
v_gene: TRBV5-6
j_gene: TRBJ2-2
CDR3aa: CASSPGQNTGELFF
CDR3nt: TGTGCCAGCAGCCCGGGACAGAACACCGGGGAGCTGTTTTTT

d_gene: TRBD2
abundance: .
v_gene: TRBV6-4
j_gene: TRBJ2-1
CDR3aa: CASSQRTSGDNEQFF
CDR3nt: TGTGCCAGCAGTCAACGGACTAGCGGAGACAATGAGCAGTTCTTC

d_gene: .
abundance: once
v_gene: TRBV7-2
j_gene: TRBJ1-1
CDR3aa: CASSSVGGRNTEAFF
CDR3nt: TGTGCCAGCAGCTCCGTGGGTGGGAGGAACACTGAAGCTTTCTTT

d_gene: TRBD1
abundance: .
v_gene: TRBV9
j_gene: TRBJ1-2
CDR3aa: CASSPQSGQSPYGYTF
CDR3nt: TGTGCCAGCAGCCCCCAGTCGGGACAGTCTCCCTATGGCTACACCTTC

d_gene: TRBD1
abundance: .
v_gene: TRBV27
j_gene: TRBJ1-5
CDR3aa: CASSRQGVDQPQHF
CDR3nt: TGTGCCAGCAGCCGACAGGGAGTGGATCAGCCCCAGCATTTT

d_gene: .
abundance: .
v_gene: TRBV5-6
j_gene: TRBJ2-3
CDR3aa: CASSLWGTPDTQYF
CDR3nt: TGTGCCAGCAGCCTGTGGGGGACACCAGATACGCAGTATTTT

d_gene: TRBD1
abundance: .
v_gene: TRBV2
j_gene: TRBJ2-2
CDR3aa: CASKTGGTGARELFF
CDR3nt: TGTGCCAGCAAGACCGGCGGGACAGGGGCGAGGGAGCTGTTTTTT

d_gene: TRBD1
abundance: .
v_gene: TRBV6-6
j_gene: TRBJ2-5
CDR3aa: CASRPQDRGQETQYF
CDR3nt: TGTGCCAGCAGACCGCAGGACAGGGGCCAAGAGACCCAGTACTTC

d_gene: TRBD1
abundance: .
v_gene: TRBV6-6
j_gene: TRBJ2-1
CDR3aa: CASKTGRSYNEQFF
CDR3nt: TGTGCCAGCAAGACAGGGCGCTCCTACAATGAGCAGTTCTTC

d_gene: .
abundance: .
v_gene: TRBV5-8
j_gene: TRBJ2-7
CDR3aa: CASSLETGPYEQYF
CDR3nt: TGTGCCAGCAGCCTAGAGACAGGACCCTACGAGCAGTACTTC

d_gene: TRBD2
abundance: once
v_gene: TRBV5-4
j_gene: TRBJ2-5
CDR3aa: CASSSGLAGERGQETQYF
CDR3nt: TGTGCCAGCAGCTCTGGACTAGCGGGGGAGCGGGGCCAAGAGACCCAGTACTTC

d_gene: TRBD2
abundance: few
v_gene: TRBV7-3
j_gene: TRBJ2-1
CDR3aa: CASSSSGVEQFF
CDR3nt: TGTGCCAGCAGCTCTAGCGGGGTGGAGCAGTTCTTC

d_gene: TRBD1
abundance: few
v_gene: TRBV9
j_gene: TRBJ1-1
CDR3aa: CASSDPGSETGGTEAFF
CDR3nt: TGTGCCAGCAGCGACCCCGGTTCCGAGACAGGGGGTACTGAAGCTTTCTTT

d_gene: .
abundance: .
v_gene: TRBV7-9
j_gene: TRBJ2-6
CDR3aa: CASVYGTSGANVLTF
CDR3nt: TGTGCCAGTGTCTACGGCACCTCTGGGGCCAACGTCCTGACTTTC

d_gene: TRBD2
abundance: .
v_gene: TRBV7-9
j_gene: TRBJ2-2
CDR3aa: CASSPGRGTGELFF
CDR3nt: TGTGCCAGCAGCCCCGGGAGGGGGACCGGGGAGCTGTTTTTT

d_gene: .
abundance: .
v_gene: TRBV5-4
j_gene: TRBJ1-2
CDR3aa: CASSRGGGDYGYTF
CDR3nt: TGTGCCAGCAGCCGCGGGGGGGGTGACTATGGCTACACCTTC

d_gene: TRBD1
abundance: once
v_gene: TRBV7-9
j_gene: TRBJ1-4
CDR3aa: CASSSPGTGEKLFF
CDR3nt: TGTGCCAGCAGCTCACCCGGGACAGGGGAAAAACTGTTTTTT